Below are 4 T cell receptor beta chains sequenced from a single sample in a study of blood T cell repertoires in COVID-19. The method was immunoSEQ multiplex PCR; TCRdb's version includes in-frame clones alone and lacks a portion of them. Among 200,000 to 250,000 clones listed, 85% to 90% were seen once. Sequences were obtained from peripheral blood. These receptors came from a man aged 25 to 40 with COVID-19, enrolled during active disease.

This chain uses TRBV6-5 with TRBJ1-1; 7 positions match TRBD1. Germline V gives CDR1 MNHEY, CDR2 SVGAGI. This CDR3 is 15 amino acids long. V dropped 1 base and J dropped 6; count of bases not matched to a gene: 8. Here the CDR3 reads CASSYWEGGIAEAFF. The CDR3, as DNA: TGTGCCAGCAGTTACTGGGAAGGGGGCATCGCTGAAGCTTTCTTT.

The chain has TRBV19 and TRBJ1-3; D not certain. This CDR3 is built from 15 residues. The ends were cut back, 7 bases at V and 0 bases at J, with 13 bases in the middle. The germline V gene has CDR1 LNHDA and CDR2 SQIVND (reference sequence). DNA of the CDR3: TGTGCCAGTAACGGGGAGTCGAGCTCTGGAAACACCATATATTTT. This codes for CASNGESSSGNTIYF.

V is TRBV12-5 and J is TRBJ1-4, with D possibly matching TRBD1 (6 bases). Deletions cut 2 bases from V and 6 bases from J, with 16 bases between. The CDR3 runs 16 residues. Germline V CDR1 and CDR2: LGHNT, FRNRAP. The CDR3 DNA is TGTGCTAGTGGTTTGTCCTCTGTGAGACAGGATGAAAAACTGTTTTTT. This encodes CASGLSSVRQDEKLFF.

The chain carries TRBV9 and TRBJ2-3; 8 nucleotides agree with TRBD2. This CDR3 has 16 residues. Germline assignment: CDR1 SGDLS and CDR2 YYNGEE. J was trimmed by 0 bases and V by 2 bases; bases with no gene match: 5. The CDR3 loop is CASSVEGLVSTDTQYF. CDR3 sequence (DNA): TGTGCCAGCAGCGTGGAGGGACTAGTGAGCACAGATACGCAGTATTTT.